This is a list of T cell receptor beta chains from one sample in a study of T cell changes during pregnancy in multiple sclerosis. Assay: immunoSEQ multiplex PCR; the TCRdb copy retains only in-frame clones and omits some. In the table there are fewer than 90,000 clones, 94% of which are singletons. The sequenced sample was peripheral blood, obtained in the third trimester of pregnancy. These receptors came from a female donor with multiple sclerosis, enrolled in a pregnancy study. Both conserved end residues are part of each CDR3. The D gene is left open where the match is weak. Clone size, where shown, is once, few, many, or a class for clones that have expanded.

clone size: NA
J gene: TRBJ2-7
D gene: NA
V gene: TRBV5-1
CDR3 length: 13
CDR3 DNA: TGCGCCAGCAGCCTACAGGATAGTGACGAGCAGTACTTC
CDR3 protein: CASSLQDSDEQYF

clone size: once
J gene: TRBJ1-2
D gene: TRBD1
V gene: TRBV5-4
CDR3 length: 15
CDR3 DNA: TGTGCCAGCAGCTCCAAGGACAGGGGGCTCTATGGCTACACCTTC
CDR3 protein: CASSSKDRGLYGYTF

clone size: NA
J gene: TRBJ2-6
D gene: NA
V gene: TRBV19
CDR3 length: 15
CDR3 DNA: TGTGCCAGTAGACCCATGAGCTCTGGGGCCAACGTCCTGACTTTC
CDR3 protein: CASRPMSSGANVLTF

clone size: NA
J gene: TRBJ1-1
D gene: TRBD1
V gene: TRBV7-3
CDR3 length: 14
CDR3 DNA: TGTGCCAGCAGCTTTGGGACAGCACACACTGAAGCTTTCTTT
CDR3 protein: CASSFGTAHTEAFF

clone size: NA
J gene: TRBJ2-7
D gene: TRBD1
V gene: TRBV6-1
CDR3 length: 16
CDR3 DNA: TGTGCCAGCAGTGAAGTAGGGACAGGGGAAACCTACGAGCAGTACTTC
CDR3 protein: CASSEVGTGETYEQYF

clone size: NA
J gene: TRBJ1-1
D gene: TRBD1
V gene: TRBV23-1
CDR3 length: 20
CDR3 DNA: TGCGCCAGCAGTCAATCTATGGCAGGGGGCGGAGAGGTGGAGACCACTGAAGCTTTCTTT
CDR3 protein: CASSQSMAGGGEVETTEAFF

clone size: NA
J gene: TRBJ2-2
D gene: TRBD1
V gene: TRBV5-1
CDR3 length: 15
CDR3 DNA: TGCGCCAGCAGCCGGACAGGGCCCGACACCGGGGAGCTGTTTTTT
CDR3 protein: CASSRTGPDTGELFF

clone size: NA
J gene: TRBJ2-1
D gene: TRBD1
V gene: TRBV27
CDR3 length: 14
CDR3 DNA: TGTGCCAGCGCTGGACAGGGGGCCTGGAATGAGCAGTTCTTC
CDR3 protein: CASAGQGAWNEQFF

clone size: NA
J gene: TRBJ1-5
D gene: NA
V gene: TRBV19
CDR3 length: 15
CDR3 DNA: TGTGCCAGTAGTCCCAGGGAGGCGGGCAATCAGCCCCAGCATTTT
CDR3 protein: CASSPREAGNQPQHF

clone size: NA
J gene: TRBJ2-7
D gene: TRBD1
V gene: TRBV19
CDR3 length: 15
CDR3 DNA: TGTGCCAGTAGTATCGGACAGGGGGCGGTCTACGAGCAGTACTTC
CDR3 protein: CASSIGQGAVYEQYF

clone size: NA
J gene: TRBJ1-1
D gene: TRBD1
V gene: TRBV7-2
CDR3 length: 13
CDR3 DNA: TGTGCCAGCAGCGAAGACAGGGATACTGAAGCTTTCTTT
CDR3 protein: CASSEDRDTEAFF

clone size: NA
J gene: TRBJ2-1
D gene: NA
V gene: TRBV10-2
CDR3 length: 11
CDR3 DNA: TGCGCCAGCAGCGGGGACAATGAGCAGTTCTTC
CDR3 protein: CASSGDNEQFF

clone size: NA
J gene: TRBJ2-3
D gene: NA
V gene: TRBV7-9
CDR3 length: 17
CDR3 DNA: TGTGCCAGCAGCTTAGTGGCTAGCGAGCCTTACACAGATACGCAGTATTTT
CDR3 protein: CASSLVASEPYTDTQYF

clone size: NA
J gene: TRBJ2-7
D gene: NA
V gene: TRBV30
CDR3 length: 11
CDR3 DNA: TGTGCCTGGAGTTACAGATACGAGCAGTACTTC
CDR3 protein: CAWSYRYEQYF

clone size: NA
J gene: TRBJ2-4
D gene: NA
V gene: TRBV4-1
CDR3 length: 15
CDR3 DNA: TGCGCCAGCAGCCAAAATGTTCTAGCCAAAAACATTCAGTACTTC
CDR3 protein: CASSQNVLAKNIQYF

clone size: once
J gene: TRBJ2-7
D gene: TRBD2
V gene: TRBV4-1
CDR3 length: 15
CDR3 DNA: TGCGCCAGCAGACCCGGACTAGCGGAATCCTACGAGCAGTACTTC
CDR3 protein: CASRPGLAESYEQYF

clone size: NA
J gene: TRBJ1-2
D gene: TRBD1
V gene: TRBV5-1
CDR3 length: 14
CDR3 DNA: TGCGCCAGCAGCTTAGGACAGGGGGCTGCCGGCTACACCTTC
CDR3 protein: CASSLGQGAAGYTF

clone size: NA
J gene: TRBJ1-1
D gene: TRBD1
V gene: TRBV5-4
CDR3 length: 14
CDR3 DNA: TGTGCCAGCAGCAGGGGGCGGGTGAACACTGAAGCTTTCTTT
CDR3 protein: CASSRGRVNTEAFF

clone size: NA
J gene: TRBJ1-2
D gene: TRBD1
V gene: TRBV6-5
CDR3 length: 15
CDR3 DNA: TGTGCCAGCAGTAGACAGGGCCTTCCTAACTATGGCTACACCTTC
CDR3 protein: CASSRQGLPNYGYTF

clone size: NA
J gene: TRBJ1-2
D gene: TRBD1
V gene: TRBV6-6
CDR3 length: 13
CDR3 DNA: TGTGCCACCGCCGAGTACAGGGGGGATGGCTACACCTTC
CDR3 protein: CATAEYRGDGYTF

clone size: NA
J gene: TRBJ2-7
D gene: TRBD2
V gene: TRBV27
CDR3 length: 14
CDR3 DNA: TGTGCCAGCAGACCAATAGCGGGAGACTACGAGCAGTACTTC
CDR3 protein: CASRPIAGDYEQYF

clone size: NA
J gene: TRBJ2-3
D gene: NA
V gene: TRBV6-5
CDR3 length: 12
CDR3 DNA: TGTGCCAGCCGAGGGCCTTCAGATACGCAGTATTTT
CDR3 protein: CASRGPSDTQYF

clone size: NA
J gene: TRBJ2-7
D gene: TRBD2
V gene: TRBV27
CDR3 length: 15
CDR3 DNA: TGTGCCAGCAGTTTATCGGTAGCGGGAGGGCTCGAGCAGTACTTC
CDR3 protein: CASSLSVAGGLEQYF

clone size: NA
J gene: TRBJ2-7
D gene: TRBD1
V gene: TRBV7-6
CDR3 length: 15
CDR3 DNA: TGTGCCAGCAGCTTAGGCGACAGGGTGACCTACGAGCAGTACTTC
CDR3 protein: CASSLGDRVTYEQYF

clone size: NA
J gene: TRBJ2-1
D gene: NA
V gene: TRBV5-6
CDR3 length: 14
CDR3 DNA: TGTGCCAGCAGCACCATAGGAGGTCACAATGAGCAGTTCTTC
CDR3 protein: CASSTIGGHNEQFF

clone size: few
J gene: TRBJ1-2
D gene: NA
V gene: TRBV7-6
CDR3 length: 15
CDR3 DNA: TGTGCCAGCAGCTTAGAGGACAGTACTCACTATGGCTACACCTTC
CDR3 protein: CASSLEDSTHYGYTF

clone size: NA
J gene: TRBJ2-5
D gene: NA
V gene: TRBV30
CDR3 length: 13
CDR3 DNA: TGTGCCTGGAGTGCGACAGTCCAAGAGACCCAGTACTTC
CDR3 protein: CAWSATVQETQYF